These 30 T cell receptor beta chains were sequenced from one sample in a study of T-cell reconstitution after alpha-beta-depleted transplantation in children. Unique molecular identifiers tagged the TCRbeta library. TCRdb recomputed calls from the PCR reads with MiXCR, one row per CDR3 protein. The table records hundreds of thousands of distinct CDR3 sequences, roughly 13% of them present only once. Here the sequenced sample was PBMCs, mostly from graft donor cells, taken 360 days after TCRalphabeta/CD19-depleted stem cell transplant. These receptors were obtained from a male patient between 5 and 17 years old who had a stem cell transplant for acute myeloid leukemia, so the T cells may come from the graft donor.

This clonotype showed up many times. The V gene is TRBV29-1, the J gene TRBJ2-7, with a tentative D call TRBD2 (5 bases). The CDR3 is made up of 12 amino acids. V gave up 4 bases and J gave up 6 bases, with 13 bases separating them. Germline CDR1 and CDR2: SQVTM and ANQGSEA. CDR3 sequence: CSVVGETGEQYF. The CDR3 DNA is TGCAGCGTTGTGGGAGAGACCGGCGAGCAGTACTTC.

The CDR3 nucleotides read TGTGCCAGCCTGGTGACCGGGACAGGGGGCGTTTGGAGGGAGCTGTTTTTT. The encoded protein is CASLVTGTGGVWRELFF. The chain uses TRBV7-2 and TRBJ2-2; 12 positions agree with TRBD1. Unmatched junction bases numbered 16, after V lost 8 bases and J lost 9 bases. The CDR3 runs to 17 residues. Germline CDR1 is SGHTA and CDR2 is FQGNSA.

The chain joins TRBV11-2 to TRBJ2-2; 7 nucleotides line up with TRBD2. The CDR3 is 15 amino acids. CDR1 and CDR2 from the germline V gene are SGHAT and FQNNGV. V lost 3 bases, J lost 3 bases, and 4 bases stayed unmatched. The CDR3 region has the DNA TGTGCCAGCAGCTTTCTAGCGGTCGACACCGGGGAGCTGTTTTTT. Its translation is CASSFLAVDTGELFF.

In its sample, this clonotype was seen many times. The gene calls are TRBV12-3 or TRBV12-4 and TRBJ2-6, with TRBD2 as a possible D gene (5 bases). With 2 bases removed from V and 5 bases from J, the gap between germline ends came to 19 bases. CDR3 length: 18 residues. This CDR3 is CASSLWASTIMWANVLTF. For the CDR3, the DNA is TGTGCCAGCAGTTTATGGGCTAGCACCATCATGTGGGCCAACGTCCTGACTTTC.

For this clonotype: Possible read error: a much larger clone is one base away. The rearrangement uses TRBV14 and TRBJ2-1; D is unresolved. Germline V CDR1 and CDR2: SGHDN, FVKESK. The CDR3 is 13 residues long. The V end lost 6 bases, the J end lost 5 bases, and 11 bases lay between the germline ends. CDR3 DNA: TGTGCCAGCAGGCCCCAGACTCACAATGAGCAGTTCTTC. Its protein product is CASRPQTHNEQFF.

This clonotype was counted between two and nine times. This chain connects TRBV12-3 or TRBV12-4 to TRBJ2-1; D is undetermined. The CDR3 is 15 residues long. Trimming took off 3 bases at V and 0 bases at J, with 9 bases between the two ends. CDR3 protein: CASSFRDTSYNEQFF. In nucleotides, the CDR3 is TGTGCCAGCAGTTTTCGAGACACCTCCTACAATGAGCAGTTCTTC.

In this sample, this clonotype turned up many times. The chain employs TRBV12-3 or TRBV12-4 and TRBJ1-6; D unclear. The CDR3 has 16 amino acids. Trimming removed 1 base at V and 5 bases at J, with 12 bases between. For the CDR3, the DNA is TGTGCCAGCAGTTTAGTCGGCGGAATTAATAATTCACCCCTCCACTTT. This gives the protein CASSLVGGINNSPLHF.

This clonotype came up a few times. The chain uses TRBV28 and TRBJ1-1; tentatively, D is TRBD1 (6 bases). Trimming took off 9 bases at V and 1 base at J, with 15 bases between the two ends. CDR3 length equals 14 residues. Germline-derived CDR1 and CDR2 are MDHEN and SYDVKM. CDR3 protein: CASRAGGSNTEAFF. The CDR3 nucleotides read TGTGCCAGTAGAGCTGGGGGCTCGAACACTGAAGCTTTCTTT.

The chain links TRBV12-3 or TRBV12-4 to TRBJ2-3; 10 bases agree with TRBD2. The CDR3 contains 18 residues. After removal of 5 bases from V and 0 bases from J, the junction contained 11 bases not matched to a gene. The DNA for the CDR3 is TGTGCCAGCAGTACCCGAATCGGACTAGCGGTTAGCACAGATACGCAGTATTTT. It codes for CASSTRIGLAVSTDTQYF.

A few counts support this clonotype. CDR3 sequence: CSATHDRVSTEAFF. CDR3 coding DNA: TGCAGTGCTACGCACGACAGGGTGAGCACTGAAGCTTTCTTT. V and J are TRBV20-1 and TRBJ1-1; 7 positions agree with TRBD1. The CDR3 has 14 residues. Germline trimming cut 4 bases from V and 4 bases from J; bases unmatched to any gene: 9. CDR1 is DFQATT and CDR2 is SNEGSKA in the germline V gene (reference sequence).

In regard to this clonotype: A much larger clonotype is one base distant, so this may be a read error. The V and J genes are TRBV9 and TRBJ2-7; 8 bases are shared with TRBD1. In germline, CDR1 is SGDLS, CDR2 YYNGEE. This CDR3 spans 16 amino acids. The CDR3 DNA reads as TGTTCCAGCAGCGTAGCCAGGACAGGGATACTGTCCGAGCAGTACTTC. Translation: CSSSVARTGILSEQYF.

This clonotype was seen a few times. The chain combines TRBV29-1 with TRBJ2-2, with 9 bases lining up with TRBD1. The ends lost 4 bases at V and 0 bases at J; junction bases unmatched: 6. Germline V CDR1 and CDR2: SQVTM, ANQGSEA. CDR3 length: 16 residues. The CDR3 region has the DNA TGCAGCGTTGGGGGAACAGGGGGCGCGAACACCGGGGAGCTGTTTTTT. Encoded protein: CSVGGTGGANTGELFF.

V is TRBV27 and J is TRBJ2-7; D is possibly TRBD2 (7 bases). The V gene's germline CDR1 is MNHEY and CDR2 SMNVEV (reference sequence). V was clipped by 5 bases and J by 8 bases, with 16 bases between them. The CDR3 consists of 13 residues. CDR3 nucleotide sequence: TGTGCCAGCAGTCCAGTGGGGAGGGACAAGCAGTACTTC. The encoded protein is CASSPVGRDKQYF.

This clonotype was counted at least ten times. The genes are TRBV4-3 and TRBJ2-7; D gene ambiguous. The CDR3 has 13 residues. Per the germline V gene, CDR1 is LGHNA and CDR2 is YSLEER. Deletions cut 3 bases from V and 2 bases from J, with 8 bases between. The CDR3 spells CASSHSRAYEQYF. The CDR3 DNA follows: TGCGCCAGCAGCCATTCCCGGGCCTACGAGCAGTACTTC.

This clonotype has a count of ten or more. The chain has TRBV10-3 and TRBJ2-5; D is unresolved. The V gene's germline CDR1 is ENHRY and CDR2 SYGVKD. The CDR3 runs to 15 residues. Trimming removed 2 bases at V and 2 bases at J, with 12 bases between. The CDR3 sequence is CAISETDGPQETQYF. In nucleotides, the CDR3 is TGTGCCATCAGTGAGACGGACGGACCTCAAGAGACCCAGTACTTC.

This clonotype was seen a few times. In nucleotides, the CDR3 is TGCGCCAGCAGCCCAGGGGATACCGGACAGGGTAGCACAGATACGCAGTATTTT. This codes for CASSPGDTGQGSTDTQYF. The chain is built from TRBV5-1 and TRBJ2-3; 8 bases align to TRBD1. This CDR3 is 18 amino acids long. Germline trimming cut 4 bases from V and 0 bases from J; bases unmatched to any gene: 13. CDR1 and CDR2 from the germline V gene are SGHRS and YFSETQ.

The genes are TRBV12-3 or TRBV12-4 and TRBJ2-1, with 8 positions matching TRBD2. V trimming: 3 bases; J trimming: 7 bases; junction bases outside the gene matches: 17. The CDR3 is made up of 18 amino acids. The CDR3 DNA follows: TGTGCCAGCAGTTTGTCGTCTAGCGGGCTAATTATTGGAAATGAGCAGTTCTTC. Amino acids: CASSLSSSGLIIGNEQFF.

This clonotype was seen only a few times. V gene TRBV7-9 combines with J gene TRBJ2-1, with 12 positions matching TRBD2. The V segment lost 5 bases and the J segment 4 bases; nucleotides outside the gene matches: 9. Germline V lookup: CDR1 SEHNR, CDR2 FQNEAQ (reference sequence). The CDR3 totals 17 residues. This CDR3 reads CASSGTTSGSRYNEQFF. CDR3 nucleotide sequence: TGTGCCAGCAGCGGAACGACTAGCGGGAGTAGGTACAATGAGCAGTTCTTC.

This clonotype was detected only a few times. The chain links TRBV28 to TRBJ2-3; TRBD2 agrees at 7 bases. The CDR3 spans 14 residues. V trimming: 5 bases; J trimming: 7 bases; junction bases outside the gene matches: 9. Germline V gives CDR1 MDHEN, CDR2 SYDVKM. The CDR3 loop is CASSHQGLQYTQYF. The CDR3 region has the DNA TGTGCCAGCAGTCACCAGGGACTACAATATACGCAGTATTTT.

There are many counts of this clonotype. V is TRBV29-1 and J is TRBJ2-5; no clear D gene. Trimming pared 2 bases from V and 4 bases from J, leaving 5 bases between. The CDR3 consists of 11 residues. In germline, CDR1 is SQVTM, CDR2 ANQGSEA. The CDR3 DNA follows: TGCAGCGTTGAATGGGGAGAGACCCAGTACTTC. Translated, it gives CSVEWGETQYF.

This clonotype was recorded a few times. The chain links TRBV29-1 to TRBJ2-3; no clear D. V lost 6 bases to trimming and J lost 8 bases, with 12 bases between them. Germline CDR1 SQVTM, CDR2 ANQGSEA. This CDR3 has 11 amino acids. In DNA form, the CDR3 reads TGCAGCGTAGGAGCGCTGGGTACGCAGTATTTT. This codes for CSVGALGTQYF.

The chain joins TRBV9 to TRBJ2-5, with D perhaps given as TRBD1 or TRBD2 (5 bases each). The V end lost 2 bases, the J end lost 5 bases, and 19 bases lay between the germline ends. Looked up from germline, CDR1 is SGDLS and CDR2 is YYNGEE. The CDR3 loop spans 16 amino acids. The CDR3, as DNA: TGTGCCAGCAGCGTCTTACCGGGACCCGTCGTGGAGACCCAGTACTTC. Amino acids: CASSVLPGPVVETQYF.

This clonotype has ten or more counts. CDR3 sequence: CATSPRDSPRYNTIYF. The CDR3, as DNA: TGTGCCACCAGCCCACGGGACAGTCCAAGATACAACACCATATATTTT. This chain links TRBV15 with TRBJ1-3; 7 positions agree with TRBD1. V trimming: 5 bases; J trimming: 7 bases; junction bases outside the gene matches: 14. The CDR3 is made up of 16 amino acids. Germline CDR1 reads LNHNV; CDR2 reads YYDKDF (reference sequence).

The sample holds a few counts of this clonotype. The chain joins TRBV28 to TRBJ1-4, with D possibly TRBD1 on 6 matching bases. Trimming cost V 2 bases and J 6 bases, with 10 bases left between them. Germline values: CDR1 MDHEN, CDR2 SYDVKM. The CDR3 contains 14 residues. The DNA of the CDR3 is TGTGCCAGCAGTTTAAGGGGGTACTATGAAAAACTGTTTTTT. It specifies CASSLRGYYEKLFF.

In this sample, this clonotype turned up many times. The rearrangement links TRBV29-1 to TRBJ2-7; D is perhaps TRBD1 (5 bases). The germline V and J ends were trimmed by 4 bases and 6 bases, with 7 bases remaining between them. CDR3 length: 10 amino acids. Per germline, CDR1 SQVTM and CDR2 ANQGSEA. The DNA for the CDR3 is TGCAGCGTTGGGGGCCTCGAGCAGTACTTC. Protein: CSVGGLEQYF.

This clonotype was counted only a few times. The chain joins TRBV28 to TRBJ2-7, with D tentatively TRBD2 (5 bases). Trimming stripped 3 bases from V and 1 base from J, with 13 bases between. Germline assignment: CDR1 MDHEN and CDR2 SYDVKM. CDR3 length equals 15 residues. CDR3 coding DNA: TGTGCCAGCAGTTTCGGCGGGCAGAATTCCTACGAGCAGTACTTC. Protein sequence: CASSFGGQNSYEQYF.

This clonotype came up a few times. This chain joins TRBV4-2 and TRBJ2-1; D call uncertain. Per the germline V gene, CDR1 is LGHNA and CDR2 is YNFKEQ. V was clipped by 0 bases and J by 0 bases, with 9 bases between them. The CDR3 spans 16 residues. This CDR3 is CASSQDFPSSYNEQFF. The CDR3 DNA is TGTGCCAGCAGCCAAGATTTCCCGAGCTCCTACAATGAGCAGTTCTTC.

This clonotype was seen only a few times. The chain uses TRBV20-1 and TRBJ2-7; D is perhaps TRBD2 (6 bases). The CDR3 extends over 14 amino acids. Trimming cost V 3 bases and J 6 bases, with 18 bases left between them. Germline values: CDR1 DFQATT, CDR2 SNEGSKA (reference sequence). The CDR3 region has the DNA TGCAGTGCTAGTCTTTCCGGGAGAATGGGCGAGCAGTACTTC. It encodes CSASLSGRMGEQYF.

This clonotype was observed a few times. The chain employs TRBV29-1 and TRBJ2-2; TRBD1 matches at 9 bases. V shed 6 bases, J shed 4 bases, and the junction held 6 bases outside the gene matches. Germline CDR1 and CDR2: SQVTM and ANQGSEA. This CDR3 contains 14 residues. The CDR3 nucleotides read TGCAGCGTCCGACAGGGGGTCCCCACCGGGGAGCTGTTTTTT. Amino acids: CSVRQGVPTGELFF.

V and J are TRBV7-2 and TRBJ2-1; D is unclear. The CDR3 covers 9 residues. Germline-derived CDR1 and CDR2 are SGHTA and FQGNSA. Trimming removed 4 bases at V and 16 bases at J, with 8 bases between. CDR3 residues: CASSSNGFF. The DNA for the CDR3 is TGTGCCAGCAGCTCCAATGGTTTCTTC.